Given below is one T cell receptor beta chain in context. Between the trimmed V and J ends, which lost 6 bases and 8 bases, there was a span of 16 bases. The CDR3 totals 13 residues. The germline gives CDR1 LNHDA, CDR2 SQIVND (reference sequence). As processed by the authors: Counts of nucleated cells, estimated from reference gene primer amplification, were obtained. The assay was immunoSEQ multiplex PCR, and TCRdb's table has in-frame clones only and misses some. The V and J calls and clone size are taken from that table; D and trimming were inferred from the DNA. In the table there are 120,000 or so clones, more than 60% of which are singletons. This entry is derived from a study of blood T cell repertoires in COVID-19. Study-level background: Acute-phase and convalescent COVID-19 samples originated in the United States, Italy and Spain. Nucleic acid was either cDNA or gDNA, and it came from T cells, B-cell-depleted T cells, or PBMCs.

The sample taken for sequencing was peripheral blood. The chain couples TRBV19 to TRBJ1-2, with D tentatively TRBD1 (5 bases). The sequence derives from a man in his 70s with acute or convalescent COVID-19. The CDR3 spells CASSAGQGYGYTF. For the CDR3, the DNA is TGTGCCAGTAGCGCTGGGCAGGGCTACGGCTACACCTTC.